The following is a T cell receptor (beta chain) sequence with its context. What it binds is not known. This sample stems from a study of cytomegalovirus exposure and HLA in healthy donors. Study observations and caveats: Presence/absence analyses treated sequencing depth as roughly uniform across donors. Association with HLA alleles at 0.05 false discovery rate was found for 15,000 or so TCR beta sequences in a later analysis.

This CDR3 spans 12 amino acids. J lost 6 bases, V lost 11 bases, and 7 bases had no gene match. Germline CDR1 is LNHDA and CDR2 is SQIVND (reference sequence). The PCR employed 60 Vbeta primers together with 13 Jbeta primers. Sequenced by immunoSEQ multiplex PCR; TCRdb stores in-frame clones only, minus some. The sample has some 200,000 clones. The sequence was collected from a boy younger than 18 in good health and CMV-seronegative. The V and J genes are TRBV19 and TRBJ2-1; 7 bases are a match to TRBD1. Sequenced: PBMCs. CDR3 sequence: CAVRQGANEQFF. The CDR3 nucleotides are TGTGCCGTACGACAGGGTGCCAATGAGCAGTTCTTC.